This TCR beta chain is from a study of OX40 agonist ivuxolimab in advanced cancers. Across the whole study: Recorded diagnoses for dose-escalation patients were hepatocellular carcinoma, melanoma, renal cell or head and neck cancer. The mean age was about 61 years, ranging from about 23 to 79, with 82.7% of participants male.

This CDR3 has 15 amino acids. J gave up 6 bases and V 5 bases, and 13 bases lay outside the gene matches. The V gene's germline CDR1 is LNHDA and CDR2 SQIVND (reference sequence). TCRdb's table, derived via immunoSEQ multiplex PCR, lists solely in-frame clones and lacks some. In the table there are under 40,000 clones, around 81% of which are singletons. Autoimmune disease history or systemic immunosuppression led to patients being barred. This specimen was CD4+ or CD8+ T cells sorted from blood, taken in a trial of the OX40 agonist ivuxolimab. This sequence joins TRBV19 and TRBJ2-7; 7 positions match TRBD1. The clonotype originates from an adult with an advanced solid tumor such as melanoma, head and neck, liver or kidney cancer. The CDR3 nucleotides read TGTGCCAGTAGTTCCCGCCGGGACAGTTCGACCGAGCAGTACTTC. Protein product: CASSSRRDSSTEQYF.